One and the same sample provided the 27 T cell receptor beta chains below, sequenced in a study of cytomegalovirus exposure and HLA in healthy donors. Profiled with immunoSEQ multiplex PCR; TCRdb holds only in-frame clones, not every one. The sample shows over 110,000 clones, around 90% of them seen only once. Sequences were obtained from PBMCs. The receptor set was obtained from a man aged 18 to 30 in good health and CMV-seropositive.

This clone was counted only a few times. This chain connects TRBV6-1 to TRBJ1-6; 10 bases are shared with TRBD1. This CDR3 spans 16 amino acids. V trimming: 2 bases; J trimming: 7 bases; junction bases outside the gene matches: 5. Germline V gives CDR1 MNHNS, CDR2 SASEGT. The CDR3 loop reads CASSEFGDRGNSPLHF. The DNA of the CDR3 is TGTGCCAGCAGTGAATTTGGGGACAGGGGAAATTCACCCCTCCACTTT.

This clone showed up just a few times. V gene TRBV29-1 combines with J gene TRBJ1-1, with D possibly matching TRBD1 (5 bases). The CDR3 spans 12 residues. Germline CDR1 is SQVTM and CDR2 is ANQGSEA. Trimming stripped 1 base from V and 10 bases from J, with 13 bases between. The CDR3 region is CSVEGGGDGAFF. CDR3 bases: TGCAGCGTTGAAGGGGGGGGAGACGGAGCTTTCTTT.

The chain is built from TRBV6-5 and TRBJ2-3, with D maybe TRBD1 (5 bases). Looked up from germline, CDR1 is MNHEY and CDR2 is SVGAGI. V lost 2 bases and J lost 4, with 10 bases in between. The CDR3 extends over 14 amino acids. CDR3 loop: CASSYKGPPDTQYF. DNA for the CDR3: TGTGCCAGCAGTTACAAGGGGCCCCCAGATACGCAGTATTTT.

The table lists this clone with a few counts. The J gene is TRBJ1-6, the V gene TRBV7-9; 7 bases are a match to TRBD1. Trimming cost V 3 bases and J 10 bases; bases outside gene matches: 12. The germline gives CDR1 SEHNR, CDR2 FQNEAQ (reference sequence). This CDR3 has 16 residues. CDR3: CASSFPTGRFGSPLHF. Here the CDR3 DNA reads TGTGCCAGCAGCTTTCCGACAGGGCGGTTCGGGTCACCCCTCCACTTT.

This clone was observed a single time. V is TRBV5-1 and J is TRBJ2-7, with 9 positions matching TRBD1. CDR1 and CDR2 from the germline V gene are SGHRS and YFSETQ. This CDR3 contains 14 residues. Trimming cost V 3 bases and J 4 bases; bases outside gene matches: 5. The CDR3 protein is CASSWGTGPYEQYF. CDR3 in DNA: TGCGCCAGCAGCTGGGGGACAGGGCCTTACGAGCAGTACTTC.

The chain is built from TRBV27 and TRBJ2-1; D unclear. The CDR3 is made up of 15 amino acids. V gave up 5 bases and J gave up 1 base, with 12 bases separating them. Germline V gene sequence: CDR1 MNHEY, CDR2 SMNVEV (reference sequence). The CDR3 sequence is CASSGTETSYNEQFF. Written as DNA, the CDR3 is TGTGCCAGCAGTGGAACAGAGACATCCTACAATGAGCAGTTCTTC.

This clone has only a few counts. The chain has TRBV2 and TRBJ2-7; D unresolved. V was trimmed by 5 bases and J by 6 bases, leaving 11 bases between them. This CDR3 is 12 amino acids long. Germline V CDR1 and CDR2: SNHLY, FYNNEI. In nucleotides, the CDR3 is TGTGCCAGCAGTTCAGTGACTCCCGAGCAGTACTTC. Protein product: CASSSVTPEQYF.

V is TRBV15 and J is TRBJ1-1; tentative D call: TRBD1 (6 bases). Trimming cost V 7 bases and J 8 bases, with 17 bases left between them. The CDR3 totals 13 residues. Germline CDR1 is LNHNV and CDR2 is YYDKDF (reference sequence). The CDR3 region has the DNA TGTGCCACCACGACGAGCATGAGGGGGGAAGCTTTCTTT. This gives the protein CATTTSMRGEAFF. Full variable domain (missing parts from reference TRBV15 and TRBJ1-1): DAMVIQNPRYQVTQFGKPVTLSCSQTLNHNVMYWYQQKSSQAPKLLFHYYDKDFNNEADTPDNFQSRRPNTSFCFLDIRSPGLGDTAMYLCATTTSMRGEAFFGQGTRLTVV.

This clone was observed a single time. The chain combines TRBV19 with TRBJ2-3, with a possible D match to TRBD2 (6 bases). The CDR3 runs 14 residues. V was trimmed by 6 bases and J by 0 bases, leaving 10 bases between them. CDR1 and CDR2 from the germline V gene are LNHDA and SQIVND (reference sequence). As DNA, the CDR3 is TGTGCCAGTAGCCCCGCGGGGAGCACAGATACGCAGTATTTT. Its translation is CASSPAGSTDTQYF.

The chain carries TRBV30 and TRBJ1-6; D gene ambiguous. The CDR3 extends over 14 amino acids. Germline V gene sequence: CDR1 GTSNPN, CDR2 SVGIG (reference sequence). V was clipped by 1 base and J by 6 bases, with 10 bases between them. CDR3 bases: TGTGCCTGGAGTGGTGGAGGGCCTAATTCACCCCTCCACTTT. This encodes CAWSGGGPNSPLHF.

This chain joins TRBV19 and TRBJ1-5; D might be TRBD1 (6 bases). Germline CDR1 and CDR2: LNHDA and SQIVND (reference sequence). The CDR3 length is 15 residues. V was trimmed by 0 bases and J by 5 bases, leaving 11 bases between them. CDR3 DNA sequence: TGTGCCAGTAGTATAGATCCCAGGGGCTATCAGCCCCAGCATTTT. Its translation: CASSIDPRGYQPQHF.

The chain links TRBV11-3 to TRBJ2-7; D is perhaps TRBD2 (6 bases). The CDR3 runs 15 residues. The germline gives CDR1 SGHNT, CDR2 YENEEA. V was shortened by 2 bases and J by 4 bases, with 15 bases between the two germline ends. CDR3 bases: TGTGCCAGCAGCTTATCAGTGCGGGAACTGTACGAGCAGTACTTC. Encoded protein: CASSLSVRELYEQYF.

The chain joins TRBV15 to TRBJ2-2; 7 bases are a match to TRBD2. There are 15 residues in the CDR3. Trimming cost V 6 bases and J 0 bases; bases outside gene matches: 4. CDR1 and CDR2 from the germline V gene are LNHNV and YYDKDF (reference sequence). CDR3 sequence: CATRKSGANTGELFF. The CDR3 DNA reads as TGTGCCACCAGAAAGAGCGGGGCGAACACCGGGGAGCTGTTTTTT.

V and J are TRBV7-2 and TRBJ2-2; maybe TRBD2 (6 bases). The CDR3 contains 15 residues. Trimming stripped 2 bases from V and 5 bases from J, with 12 bases between. Germline loops: CDR1 SGHTA, CDR2 FQGNSA. The CDR3 bases are TGTGCCAGCAGCTTACGGGACTTAACAACCGGGGAGCTGTTTTTT. This codes for CASSLRDLTTGELFF.

The chain uses TRBV6-1 and TRBJ2-7; TRBD2 is a possible D gene (6 bases). V was pared by 6 bases and J by 2 bases, with 14 bases between. The CDR3 has 14 residues. Germline values: CDR1 MNHNS, CDR2 SASEGT. The CDR3 spells CASSSRDSTYEQYF. The CDR3 DNA reads as TGTGCCAGCAGCTCCCGGGACTCAACCTACGAGCAGTACTTC.

This clone was found a few times. The rearrangement uses TRBV9 and TRBJ1-3, with 10 bases aligning to TRBD1. Germline lookup yields CDR1 SGDLS and CDR2 YYNGEE. Trimming at V came to 4 bases and at J to 1 base, leaving 5 bases not matched to a gene. The CDR3 is made up of 16 amino acids. Here the CDR3 DNA reads TGTGCCAGCAGCTTCCGGACAGGGGGTTCTGGAAACACCATATATTTT. Its translation is CASSFRTGGSGNTIYF. The full variable domain, in which reference TRBV9 and TRBJ1-3 provide the parts outside the CDR3, is DSGVTQTPKHLITATGQRVTLRCSPRSGDLSVYWYQQSLDQGLQFLIQYYNGEERAKGNILERFSAQQFPDLHSELNLSSLELGDSALYFCASSFRTGGSGNTIYFGEGSWLTVV.

This chain joins TRBV19 and TRBJ2-1, with D perhaps matching TRBD1 (5 bases). Trimming left V 6 bases short and J 7 bases short, with 16 bases between. The CDR3 is 14 residues long. CDR1 and CDR2 from the germline V gene are LNHDA and SQIVND (reference sequence). This CDR3 reads CASRVRRGGNEQFF. For the CDR3, the DNA is TGTGCCAGTAGAGTGAGAAGGGGCGGAAATGAGCAGTTCTTC. The variable domain in full, with the rest retrieved from reference TRBV19 and TRBJ2-1, is DGGITQSPKYLFRKEGQNVTLSCEQNLNHDAMYWYRQDPGQGLRLIYYSQIVNDFQKGDIAEGYSVSREKKESFPLTVTSAQKNPTAFYLCASRVRRGGNEQFFGPGTRLTVL.

The J gene is TRBJ1-6, the V gene TRBV19; D is ambiguous. The V end was cut by 3 bases, the J end by 15 bases, with 15 bases between. Germline V gene sequence: CDR1 LNHDA, CDR2 SQIVND (reference sequence). The CDR3 covers 13 residues. CDR3 in amino acids: CASSMLTVDRLHF. The CDR3 DNA reads TGTGCCAGTAGTATGTTAACAGTGGATCGCCTCCACTTT.

The chain uses TRBV18 and TRBJ1-1; TRBD1 aligns across 8 bases. The CDR3 totals 14 residues. Trimming cost V 4 bases and J 1 base; bases outside gene matches: 2. Per germline, CDR1 KGHSH and CDR2 LQKENI. The CDR3 nucleotides read TGTGCCAGCTCACAAGGACAGGGGAACACTGAAGCTTTCTTT. Residues: CASSQGQGNTEAFF.

As concerns this clone: The sample has other DNA sequences that encode this CDR3 too. The CDR3 sequence: CASSPDKNYGYTF. The CDR3 nucleotides read TGTGCCAGCAGCCCTGACAAGAACTATGGCTACACCTTC. The chain carries TRBV7-2 and TRBJ1-2; no clear D. Trimming took 5 bases from V and 2 from J, leaving 9 bases between them. The CDR3 runs 13 residues. The V gene's germline CDR1 is SGHTA and CDR2 FQGNSA.

The CDR3 spells CASSLDRGYGYTF. The CDR3 DNA reads TGCGCCAGCAGCTTGGACAGGGGCTATGGCTACACCTTC. V is TRBV5-1 and J is TRBJ1-2; 7 bases line up with TRBD1. J was trimmed by 4 bases and V by 0 bases; bases with no gene match: 0. Per germline, CDR1 SGHRS and CDR2 YFSETQ. This CDR3 is 13 amino acids long.

This clone was detected once. The CDR3 DNA sequence: TGTGCCAGCAGCCTGCGAGCAGATACGCAGTATTTT. It is translated as CASSLRADTQYF. The chain employs TRBV7-2 and TRBJ2-3; D ambiguous. The V gene's germline CDR1 is SGHTA and CDR2 FQGNSA. The length of the CDR3 is 12 residues. The V end lost 5 bases, the J end lost 4 bases, and 7 bases lay between the germline ends.

The chain uses TRBV5-8 and TRBJ1-6; D is uncertain. Germline-derived CDR1 and CDR2 are SGHTS and YDEGEE. V lost 1 base and J 13 bases, leaving 12 bases between the germline ends. The CDR3 contains 13 residues. The CDR3 is CASSLLISGPLHF. CDR3 coding DNA: TGTGCCAGCAGCTTGTTAATCAGCGGGCCCCTCCACTTT.

The CDR3 loop is CASSLYGEGDYGYTF. Here the CDR3 DNA reads TGCGCCAGCAGCTTGTATGGGGAGGGGGACTATGGCTACACCTTC. The chain couples TRBV5-1 to TRBJ1-2, with D possibly matching TRBD1 (6 bases). The ends were cut back, 1 base at V and 3 bases at J, with 13 bases in the middle. CDR3 length: 15 residues. The V gene's germline CDR1 is SGHRS and CDR2 YFSETQ.

The rearrangement joins TRBV11-2 to TRBJ1-6; TRBD1 matches at 7 bases. The CDR3 loop spans 17 amino acids. Germline-derived CDR1 and CDR2 are SGHAT and FQNNGV. The ends lost 5 bases at V and 9 bases at J; junction bases unmatched: 16. CDR3 loop: CASSLREWTGGSSPLHF. CDR3 nucleotide sequence: TGTGCCAGCAGCCTTCGAGAGTGGACAGGCGGTTCTTCACCCCTCCACTTT.

V usage is TRBV1 and J usage is TRBJ2-5; the DNA was not used to check the table's D call, TRBD2. TRBV1 is a recognized pseudogene. This CDR3 is built from 16 residues. CDR3 sequence reads: CTSSPLAGGHQGTQYF. The CDR3 DNA is TGCACCAGCAGCCCATTAGCGGGGGGTCACCAAGGGACCCAGTACTTC.

The CDR3 sequence is CASSLWMGAEDQPQHF. CDR3 nucleotide sequence: TGTGCCAGCAGCTTGTGGATGGGGGCGGAGGATCAGCCCCAGCATTTT. The rearrangement joins TRBV5-5 to TRBJ1-5, with TRBD1 as a possible D gene (6 bases). The V gene lost 1 base and the J gene lost 5 bases, with 16 bases spanning the gap. The CDR3 runs to 16 residues. In germline, CDR1 is SGHKS, CDR2 YYEKEE (reference sequence).